Sequencing of this T cell receptor beta chain was carried out in a study of shared clonotypes between healthy human individuals. Several immunoSEQ plates received, in even portions, the genomic DNA of each subset. Produced via immunoSEQ multiplex PCR; TCRdb's table is partial and in-frame only. The data contain 2 million to 2.5 million clones, approximately 93% of them seen just once; the ten biggest clones take up 0.39%. The CDR3 covers 15 residues. V shed 6 bases and J 2 bases; nucleotides not matched to a gene: 6. The germline V gene encodes CDR1 KGHSH and CDR2 LQKENI. The rearrangement uses TRBV18 and TRBJ2-1; 8 nucleotides line up with TRBD1. The sample comprised naive CD4+ T cells from PBMCs. Documented subset: CD45RA+ positively selected. This TCR derives from a man aged 18-30 years in good health. Some clones in this sample may be carry-over from other donors' samples. The CDR3 reads CASSNPGGAYNEQFF. CDR3 sequence (DNA): TGTGCCAGCTCCAACCCAGGGGGCGCCTACAATGAGCAGTTCTTC.